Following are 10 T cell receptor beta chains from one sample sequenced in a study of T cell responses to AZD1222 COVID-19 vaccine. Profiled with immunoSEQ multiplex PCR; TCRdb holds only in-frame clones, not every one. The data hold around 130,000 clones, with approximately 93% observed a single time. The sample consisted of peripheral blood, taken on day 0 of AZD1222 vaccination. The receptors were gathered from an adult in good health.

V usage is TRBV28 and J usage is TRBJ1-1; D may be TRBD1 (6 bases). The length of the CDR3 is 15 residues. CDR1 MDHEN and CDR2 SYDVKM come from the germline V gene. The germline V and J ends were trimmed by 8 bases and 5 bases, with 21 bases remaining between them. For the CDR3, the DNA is TGTGCCAGCCAGTCGGACAGCATTAAATTTACTGAAGCTTTCTTT. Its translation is CASQSDSIKFTEAFF.

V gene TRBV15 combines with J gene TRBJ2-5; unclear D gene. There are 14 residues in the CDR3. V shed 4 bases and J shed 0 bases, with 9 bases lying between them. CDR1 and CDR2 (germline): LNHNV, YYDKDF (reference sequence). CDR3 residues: CATSIQLHQETQYF. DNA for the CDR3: TGTGCCACCAGCATACAGTTACACCAAGAGACCCAGTACTTC.

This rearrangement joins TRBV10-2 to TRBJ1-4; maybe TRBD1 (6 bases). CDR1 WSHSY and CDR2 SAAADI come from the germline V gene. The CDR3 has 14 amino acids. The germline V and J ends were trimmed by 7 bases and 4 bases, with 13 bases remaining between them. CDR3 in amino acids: CASKPGQSNEKLFF. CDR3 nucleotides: TGCGCCAGCAAACCGGGACAAAGTAATGAAAAACTGTTTTTT.

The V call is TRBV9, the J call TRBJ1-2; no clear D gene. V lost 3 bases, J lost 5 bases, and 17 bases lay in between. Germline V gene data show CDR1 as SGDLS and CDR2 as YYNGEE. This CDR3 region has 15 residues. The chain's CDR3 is CASSADPASLYGYTF. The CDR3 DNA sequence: TGTGCCAGCAGCGCCGACCCTGCGAGTTTATATGGCTACACCTTC.

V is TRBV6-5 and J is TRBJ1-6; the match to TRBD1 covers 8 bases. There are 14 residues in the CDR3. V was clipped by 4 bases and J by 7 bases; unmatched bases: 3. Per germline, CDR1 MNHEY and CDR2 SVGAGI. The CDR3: CASSSRDRNSPLHF. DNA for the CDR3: TGTGCCAGCAGTTCCCGGGACAGGAATTCACCCCTCCACTTT.

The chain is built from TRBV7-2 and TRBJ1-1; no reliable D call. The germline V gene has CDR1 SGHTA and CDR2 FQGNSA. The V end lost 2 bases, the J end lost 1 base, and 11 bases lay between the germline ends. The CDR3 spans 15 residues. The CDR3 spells CASSLMWGSNTEAFF. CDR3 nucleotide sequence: TGTGCCAGCAGCTTAATGTGGGGATCGAACACTGAAGCTTTCTTT. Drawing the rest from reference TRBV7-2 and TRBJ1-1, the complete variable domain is GAGVSQSPSNKVTEKGKDVELRCDPISGHTALYWYRQSLGQGLEFLIYFQGNSAPDKSGLPSDRFSAERTGGSVSTLTIQRTQQEDSAVYLCASSLMWGSNTEAFFGQGTRLTVV.

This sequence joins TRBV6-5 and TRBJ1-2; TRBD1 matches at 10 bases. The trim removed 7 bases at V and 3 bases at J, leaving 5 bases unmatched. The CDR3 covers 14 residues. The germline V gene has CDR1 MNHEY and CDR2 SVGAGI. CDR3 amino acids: CASNPGQGYYGYTF. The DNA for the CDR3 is TGTGCCAGCAACCCGGGACAGGGGTACTATGGCTACACCTTC.

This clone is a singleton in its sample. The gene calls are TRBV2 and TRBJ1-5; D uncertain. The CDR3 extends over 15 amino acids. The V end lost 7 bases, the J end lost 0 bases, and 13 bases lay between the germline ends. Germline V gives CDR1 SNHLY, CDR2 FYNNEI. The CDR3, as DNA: TGTGCCAGCAAATGGGGTTTAGGTAGCAATCAGCCCCAGCATTTT. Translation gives CASKWGLGSNQPQHF. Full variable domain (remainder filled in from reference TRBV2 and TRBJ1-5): EPEVTQTPSHQVTQMGQEVILRCVPISNHLYFYWYRQILGQKVEFLVSFYNNEISEKSEIFDDQFSVERPDGSNFTLKIRSTKLEDSAMYFCASKWGLGSNQPQHFGDGTRLSIL.

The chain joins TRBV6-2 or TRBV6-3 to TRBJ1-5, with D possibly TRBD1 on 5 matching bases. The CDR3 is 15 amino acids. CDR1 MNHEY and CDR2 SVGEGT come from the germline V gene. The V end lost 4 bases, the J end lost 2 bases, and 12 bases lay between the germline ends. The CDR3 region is CASSFMGQGNQPQHF. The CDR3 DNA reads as TGTGCCAGCAGTTTTATGGGGCAGGGCAATCAGCCCCAGCATTTT.

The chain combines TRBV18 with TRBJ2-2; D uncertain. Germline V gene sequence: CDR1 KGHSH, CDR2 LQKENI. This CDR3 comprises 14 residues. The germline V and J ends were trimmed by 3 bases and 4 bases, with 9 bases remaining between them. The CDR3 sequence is CASSPGVLTGELFF. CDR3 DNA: TGTGCCAGCTCACCGGGCGTTCTCACCGGGGAGCTGTTTTTT.